These 24 T cell receptor beta chains were all obtained from the same sample, sequenced in a study of response to subunit inactivated influenza vaccine. TCRdb reanalysed the RT-PCR reads using MiXCR and keeps one entry per CDR3 protein. The sample carries 500,000 to 750,000 distinct CDR3 sequences, 14% recorded once. The source was PBMCs from blood, collected approximately 12 days after vaccination. The receptors were gathered from a man over 45 who received an inactivated influenza vaccine.

This clonotype has only a few counts. V gene TRBV29-1 combines with J gene TRBJ2-1, with 8 bases that match TRBD2. V was clipped by 3 bases and J by 5 bases; unmatched bases: 6. This CDR3 has 14 residues. CDR1 is SQVTM and CDR2 is ANQGSEA in the germline V gene. CDR3 protein: CSVDRGTRHNEQFF. The CDR3 DNA is TGCAGCGTTGATAGGGGGACTAGACACAATGAGCAGTTCTTC.

Only a few counts were recorded for this clonotype. The chain has TRBV20-1 and TRBJ2-5; the match to TRBD1 covers 7 bases. The CDR3 contains 14 residues. Trimming cost V 5 bases and J 5 bases; bases outside gene matches: 11. Germline V gene sequence: CDR1 DFQATT, CDR2 SNEGSKA (reference sequence). CDR3 coding DNA: TGCAGTGCTCCTAACACAGGGGCAGGGGAGACCCAGTACTTC. Amino acids: CSAPNTGAGETQYF.

Only a few counts were recorded for this clonotype. The rearrangement joins TRBV6-2 or TRBV6-3 to TRBJ2-7; TRBD2 might be the D (6 bases). The CDR3 contains 13 residues. Trimming removed 7 bases from V and 3 bases from J, with 13 bases in between. Germline lookup yields CDR1 MNHEY and CDR2 SVGEGT. The CDR3 bases are TGTGCCAGCAACAACCCGGGGGTCTACGAGCAGTACTTC. Amino acids: CASNNPGVYEQYF.

This clonotype appeared a few times. J is TRBJ1-1 and V is TRBV12-3 or TRBV12-4; 10 nucleotides line up with TRBD1. Trimming at V came to 7 bases and at J to 1 base, leaving 15 bases not matched to a gene. The CDR3 extends over 18 amino acids. The CDR3 region is CASNRGTGASSANTEAFF. The CDR3, as DNA: TGTGCCAGCAACCGAGGGACAGGGGCCTCAAGCGCGAACACTGAAGCTTTCTTT.

This chain links TRBV28 with TRBJ2-5, with D possibly being TRBD1 (6 bases). With 1 base removed from V and 7 bases from J, the gap between germline ends came to 19 bases. Germline CDR1 MDHEN, CDR2 SYDVKM. The CDR3 has 16 amino acids. The CDR3 sequence is CASSLSRRGQGRTQYF. The CDR3 nucleotides are TGTGCCAGCAGTTTATCCAGGCGCGGGCAGGGGAGGACCCAGTACTTC. Full variable domain (missing parts from reference TRBV28 and TRBJ2-5): DVKVTQSSRYLVKRTGEKVFLECVQDMDHENMFWYRQDPGLGLRLIYFSYDVKMKEKGDIPEGYSVSREKKERFSLILESASTNQTSMYLCASSLSRRGQGRTQYFGPGTRLLVL.

In its sample, this clonotype ranks as large. V is TRBV12-3 or TRBV12-4 and J is TRBJ2-1, with TRBD2 matching 8 bases. The CDR3 has 19 amino acids. Trimming took 3 bases from V and 2 from J; bases not matched to a gene: 15. The CDR3 DNA is TGTGCCAGCAGTTTCGGGCCTGTCGGCGGGAGGATACCCTACAATGAGCAGTTCTTC. Its translation is CASSFGPVGGRIPYNEQFF.

This clonotype was recorded a few times. The V gene is TRBV29-1, the J gene TRBJ2-2, with 7 bases that match TRBD2. The length of the CDR3 is 14 residues. V trimming: 3 bases; J trimming: 5 bases; junction bases outside the gene matches: 6. Germline assignment: CDR1 SQVTM and CDR2 ANQGSEA. The CDR3: CSVDSRGDTGELFF. The CDR3 nucleotides are TGCAGCGTTGATTCCCGGGGGGATACCGGGGAGCTGTTTTTT.

This clonotype was seen a few times. The chain employs TRBV20-1 and TRBJ2-3, with D tentatively TRBD1 or TRBD2 (7 bases each). V was shortened by 6 bases and J by 3 bases, with 19 bases between the two germline ends. Per germline, CDR1 DFQATT and CDR2 SNEGSKA (reference sequence). CDR3 length equals 15 residues. DNA of the CDR3: TGCAGTGCCAGCACGAACAGGGGAGGGACAGATACGCAGTATTTT. Protein: CSASTNRGGTDTQYF.

This clonotype was observed at least ten times. V and J are TRBV29-1 and TRBJ2-5, with D perhaps matching TRBD2 (6 bases). This CDR3 has 16 amino acids. The germline gives CDR1 SQVTM, CDR2 ANQGSEA. The V gene lost 0 bases and the J gene lost 0 bases, with 14 bases spanning the gap. CDR3 bases: TGCAGCGTTGAAGATCGGGTTAGCGGAGACCAAGAGACCCAGTACTTC. Its protein product is CSVEDRVSGDQETQYF.

The J gene is TRBJ2-7, the V gene TRBV10-3, with 10 bases identical to TRBD1. V trimming: 10 bases; J trimming: 5 bases; junction bases outside the gene matches: 2. CDR3 length equals 11 residues. Germline lookup yields CDR1 ENHRY and CDR2 SYGVKD. The CDR3: CASGQGDEQYF. The CDR3 nucleotides read TGTGCCAGCGGACAGGGGGACGAGCAGTACTTC.

This clonotype was counted between two and nine times. The V and J genes are TRBV19 and TRBJ2-1, with 8 positions matching TRBD2. This CDR3 has 16 amino acids. Germline V lookup: CDR1 LNHDA, CDR2 SQIVND (reference sequence). V lost 2 bases to trimming and J lost 10 bases; unmatched junction nucleotides: 13. The CDR3 loop is CASSIRGTRIPREQFF. The CDR3 region has the DNA TGTGCCAGTAGTATACGGGGGACTAGAATCCCACGGGAGCAGTTCTTC.

This clonotype was found a few times. The junction does not match germline at one end; this may be a read error. The chain has TRBV18 and TRBJ2-7, with TRBD2 matching 10 bases. The CDR3 covers 14 residues. Germline loops: CDR1 KGHSH, CDR2 LQKENI. The CDR3 coding sequence is TGTGCCAGCTCACCGTCTAGCGGGAGCTACGAGCAGCACTTC. It translates to CASSPSSGSYEQHF.

In DNA form, the CDR3 reads TGTGCCAGCAGCGGGGTGGGAGGTGAGCAGTTCTTC. It translates to CASSGVGGEQFF. This chain links TRBV7-2 with TRBJ2-1, with D maybe TRBD2 (6 bases). CDR3 length: 12 residues. CDR1 and CDR2 (germline): SGHTA, FQGNSA. The V gene lost 5 bases and the J gene lost 9 bases, with 11 bases spanning the gap.

This clonotype was recorded at least ten times. The genes are TRBV7-8 and TRBJ2-5; D call uncertain. The germline V gene has CDR1 SGHVS and CDR2 FQNEAQ. This CDR3 has 11 residues. V gave up 5 bases and J gave up 5 bases, with 6 bases separating them. The CDR3 reads CASSTHETQYF. The CDR3 bases are TGTGCCAGCAGCACCCACGAGACCCAGTACTTC.

This clonotype was counted at least ten times. The V call is TRBV12-3 or TRBV12-4, the J call TRBJ2-3; D not certain. Trimming left V 9 bases short and J 2 bases short, with 12 bases between. The CDR3 is 13 amino acids. The CDR3 region is CASDSGPTDTQYF. Written as DNA, the CDR3 is TGTGCCAGTGACTCGGGCCCCACAGATACGCAGTATTTT.

Only a few counts were recorded for this clonotype. The rearrangement joins TRBV12-3 or TRBV12-4 to TRBJ2-1; D may correspond to TRBD1 or TRBD2 (6 bases each). This CDR3 has 17 amino acids. V was pared by 7 bases and J by 8 bases, with 27 bases between. In DNA, the CDR3 is TGTGCCAGCACCTTCTGGGGGGCCCGGTCGACCCCTTATGAGCAGTTCTTC. It translates to CASTFWGARSTPYEQFF.

The V and J genes are TRBV28 and TRBJ2-7, with 7 bases lining up with TRBD1. The length of the CDR3 is 15 residues. Germline CDR1 MDHEN, CDR2 SYDVKM. V was pared by 2 bases and J by 3 bases, with 7 bases of the junction left unmatched. CDR3 protein: CASSLVGRGNYEQYF. The CDR3 nucleotides read TGTGCCAGCAGTTTAGTCGGCAGGGGGAACTACGAGCAGTACTTC.

Many counts were recorded for this clonotype. This chain links TRBV3-1 with TRBJ1-2, with D possibly being TRBD1 (5 bases). V was shortened by 0 bases and J by 4 bases, with 12 bases between the two germline ends. Germline V lookup: CDR1 LGHDT, CDR2 YNNKEL (reference sequence). The CDR3 length is 15 residues. The chain's CDR3 is CASSQDSGPPYGYTF. DNA for the CDR3: TGTGCCAGCAGCCAAGATTCGGGACCGCCCTATGGCTACACCTTC.

The V call is TRBV3-1, the J call TRBJ1-1; TRBD1 matches 9 bases. V lost 4 bases to trimming and J lost 12 bases; unmatched junction nucleotides: 6. The germline V gene encodes CDR1 LGHDT and CDR2 YNNKEL (reference sequence). This CDR3 spans 12 amino acids. The CDR3: CASSPGTGRSFF. In DNA, the CDR3 is TGTGCCAGCAGCCCCGGGACAGGGAGGTCTTTCTTT.

The V call is TRBV9, the J call TRBJ2-3; D not resolved. The CDR3 runs 12 residues. In germline, CDR1 is SGDLS, CDR2 YYNGEE. Trimming cost V 2 bases and J 5 bases, with 6 bases left between them. CDR3 DNA: TGTGCCAGCAGCGTCCAGTTAGATACGCAGTATTTT. Its translation is CASSVQLDTQYF.

V gene TRBV5-1 combines with J gene TRBJ2-2; 12 positions agree with TRBD2. The CDR3 covers 17 residues. The germline CDR1 and CDR2 sequences are SGHRS and YFSETQ. J was trimmed by 6 bases and V by 2 bases; bases with no gene match: 8. CDR3: CASSLTLAGGDAGELFF. DNA for the CDR3: TGCGCCAGCAGCTTAACACTAGCGGGAGGAGATGCCGGGGAGCTGTTTTTT.

This clonotype was counted between two and nine times. This sequence joins TRBV12-3 or TRBV12-4 and TRBJ2-5; weak D call: TRBD1 (6 bases). The CDR3 is 13 amino acids. The V end lost 7 bases, the J end lost 5 bases, and 14 bases lay between the germline ends. The CDR3 loop is CASNALRGETQYF. In DNA form, the CDR3 reads TGTGCCAGCAATGCCCTTAGGGGGGAGACCCAGTACTTC.

The rearrangement uses TRBV5-6 and TRBJ2-1; D is unresolved. Germline-derived CDR1 and CDR2 are SGHDT and YYEEEE. V was shortened by 1 base and J by 8 bases, with 7 bases between the two germline ends. This CDR3 has 12 amino acids. The CDR3 spells CASSLLRDEQFF. The CDR3 region has the DNA TGTGCCAGCAGCTTGTTACGGGATGAGCAGTTCTTC.

The gene calls are TRBV3-1 and TRBJ2-2; D assignment may be TRBD1 or TRBD2 (7 bases each). The CDR3 runs to 16 residues. Germline CDR1 and CDR2: LGHDT and YNNKEL (reference sequence). The V end was cut by 3 bases, the J end by 2 bases, with 13 bases between. The CDR3 DNA is TGTGCCAGCAGCCAGGGACAGCGGGGTAACACCGGGGAGCTGTTTTTT. This encodes CASSQGQRGNTGELFF.